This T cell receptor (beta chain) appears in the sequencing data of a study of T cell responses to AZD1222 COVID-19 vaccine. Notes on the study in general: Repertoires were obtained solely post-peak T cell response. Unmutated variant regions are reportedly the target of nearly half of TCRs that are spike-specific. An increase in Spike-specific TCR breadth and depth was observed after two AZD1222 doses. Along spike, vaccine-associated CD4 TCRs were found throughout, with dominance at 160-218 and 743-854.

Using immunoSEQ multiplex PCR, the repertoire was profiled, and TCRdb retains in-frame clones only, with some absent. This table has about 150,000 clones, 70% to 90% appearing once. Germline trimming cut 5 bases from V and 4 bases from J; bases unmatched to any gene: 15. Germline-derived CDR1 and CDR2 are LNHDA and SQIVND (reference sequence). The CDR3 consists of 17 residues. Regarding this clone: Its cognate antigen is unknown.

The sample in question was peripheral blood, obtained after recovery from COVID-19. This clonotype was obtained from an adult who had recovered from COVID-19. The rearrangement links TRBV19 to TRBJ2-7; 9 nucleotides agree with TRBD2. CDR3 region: CASSPRRGRAGKYEQYF. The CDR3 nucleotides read TGTGCCAGTAGTCCACGCCGCGGGAGGGCCGGCAAATACGAGCAGTACTTC.